The clone carrying this TCR beta chain occurred a few times. This record belongs to a study of cytomegalovirus exposure and HLA in healthy donors. Amplification used 60 Vbeta primers and 13 Jbeta primers. Here immunoSEQ multiplex PCR was the method, and the copy in TCRdb shows in-frame clones only, minus some. The sample yields 150,000 or so clones, roughly 66% seen once. This CDR3 contains 16 residues. Germline lookup yields CDR1 SGHTA and CDR2 FQGNSA. With 4 bases clipped from V and 1 base from J, the junction kept 6 bases outside the gene matches. Sequencing was done on a sample of PBMCs. This chain uses TRBV7-2 with TRBJ2-5; 10 bases match TRBD1. The TCR sequence derives from a woman between 18 and 29 years old in good health and CMV-seronegative. CDR3 sequence: CASSSRGQGGQETQYF. The CDR3 nucleotides read TGTGCCAGCAGCTCTCGCGGACAGGGGGGCCAAGAGACCCAGTACTTC.